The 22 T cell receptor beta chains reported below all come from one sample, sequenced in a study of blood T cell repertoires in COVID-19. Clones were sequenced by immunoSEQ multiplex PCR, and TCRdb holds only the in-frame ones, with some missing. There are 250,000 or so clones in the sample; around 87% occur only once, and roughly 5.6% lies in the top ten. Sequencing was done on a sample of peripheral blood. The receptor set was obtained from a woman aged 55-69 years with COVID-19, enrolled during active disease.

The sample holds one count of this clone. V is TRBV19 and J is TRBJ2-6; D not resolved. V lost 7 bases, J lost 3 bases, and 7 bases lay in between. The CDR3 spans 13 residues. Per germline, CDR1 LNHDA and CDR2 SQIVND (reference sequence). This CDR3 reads CASTFGGANVLTF. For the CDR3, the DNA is TGTGCCAGTACATTCGGTGGGGCCAACGTCCTGACTTTC.

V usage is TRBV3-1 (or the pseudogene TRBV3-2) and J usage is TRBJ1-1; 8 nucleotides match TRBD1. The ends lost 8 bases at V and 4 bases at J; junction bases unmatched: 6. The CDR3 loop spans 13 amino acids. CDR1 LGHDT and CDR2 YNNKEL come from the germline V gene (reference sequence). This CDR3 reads CASGQGGGTEAFF. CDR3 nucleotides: TGTGCCAGCGGACAGGGTGGCGGCACTGAAGCTTTCTTT.

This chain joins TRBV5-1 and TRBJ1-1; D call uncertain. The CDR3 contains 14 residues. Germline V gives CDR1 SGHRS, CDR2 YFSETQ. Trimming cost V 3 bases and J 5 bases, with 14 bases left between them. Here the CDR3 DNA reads TGCGCCAGCAGCTGGAACGGGGTAGGGACTGAAGCTTTCTTT. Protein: CASSWNGVGTEAFF.

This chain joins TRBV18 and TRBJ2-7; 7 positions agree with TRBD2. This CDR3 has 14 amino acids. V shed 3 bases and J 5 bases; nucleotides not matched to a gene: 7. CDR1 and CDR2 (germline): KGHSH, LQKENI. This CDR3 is CASSPGSGRHEQYF. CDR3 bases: TGTGCCAGCTCACCCGGTTCCGGGAGGCACGAGCAGTACTTC. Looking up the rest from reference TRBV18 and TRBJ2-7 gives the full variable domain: NAGVMQNPRHLVRRRGQEARLRCSPMKGHSHVYWYRQLPEEGLKFMVYLQKENIIDESGMPKERFSAEFPKEGPSILRIQQVVRGDSAAYFCASSPGSGRHEQYFGPGTRLTVT.

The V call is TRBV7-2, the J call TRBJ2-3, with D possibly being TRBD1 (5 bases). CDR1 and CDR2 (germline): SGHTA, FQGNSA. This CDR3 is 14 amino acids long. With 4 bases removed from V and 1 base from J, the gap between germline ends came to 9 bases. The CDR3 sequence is CASSSQVRTDTQYF. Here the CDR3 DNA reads TGTGCCAGCAGCTCACAGGTCCGCACAGATACGCAGTATTTT.

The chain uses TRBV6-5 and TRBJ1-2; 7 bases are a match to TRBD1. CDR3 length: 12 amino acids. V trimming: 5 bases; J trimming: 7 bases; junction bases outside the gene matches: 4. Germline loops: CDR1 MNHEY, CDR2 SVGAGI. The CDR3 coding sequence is TGTGCCAGCAGTCCCACAGGGGTTGGCTACACCTTC. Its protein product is CASSPTGVGYTF.

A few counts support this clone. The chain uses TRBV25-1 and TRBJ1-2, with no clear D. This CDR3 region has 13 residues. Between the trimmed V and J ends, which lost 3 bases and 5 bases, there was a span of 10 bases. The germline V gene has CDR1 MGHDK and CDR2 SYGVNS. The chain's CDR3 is CASSDPTPYGYTF. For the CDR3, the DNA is TGTGCCAGCAGTGACCCGACACCTTATGGCTACACCTTC.

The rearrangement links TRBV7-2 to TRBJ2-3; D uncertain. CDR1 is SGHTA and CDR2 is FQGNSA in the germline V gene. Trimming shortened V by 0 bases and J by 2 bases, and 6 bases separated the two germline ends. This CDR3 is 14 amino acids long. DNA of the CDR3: TGTGCCAGCAGCTTAGCCGGGTTCACAGATACGCAGTATTTT. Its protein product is CASSLAGFTDTQYF.

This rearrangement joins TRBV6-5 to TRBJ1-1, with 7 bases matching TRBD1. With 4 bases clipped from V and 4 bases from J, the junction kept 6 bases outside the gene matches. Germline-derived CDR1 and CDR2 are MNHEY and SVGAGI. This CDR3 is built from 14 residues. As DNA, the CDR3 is TGTGCCAGCAGTTTCGACAGGGCTCGCACTGAAGCTTTCTTT. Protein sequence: CASSFDRARTEAFF.

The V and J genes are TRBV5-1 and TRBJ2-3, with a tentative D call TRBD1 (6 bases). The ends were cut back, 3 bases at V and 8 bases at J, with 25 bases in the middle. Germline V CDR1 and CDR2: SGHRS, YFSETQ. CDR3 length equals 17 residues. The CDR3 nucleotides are TGCGCCAGCAGCTCGAAGGTATCTGGGGGCCGGAGTGGTACGCAGTATTTT. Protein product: CASSSKVSGGRSGTQYF.

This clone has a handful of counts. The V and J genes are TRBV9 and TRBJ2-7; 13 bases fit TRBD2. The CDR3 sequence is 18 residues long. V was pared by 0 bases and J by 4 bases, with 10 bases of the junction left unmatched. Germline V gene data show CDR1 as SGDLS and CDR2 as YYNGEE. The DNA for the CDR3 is TGTGCCAGCAGCGTAGACCCGGGGGGACTAGCGGGACGGTACGAGCAGTACTTC. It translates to CASSVDPGGLAGRYEQYF.

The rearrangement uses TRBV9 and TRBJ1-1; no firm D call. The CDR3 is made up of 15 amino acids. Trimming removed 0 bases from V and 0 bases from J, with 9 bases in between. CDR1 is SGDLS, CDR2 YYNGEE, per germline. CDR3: CASSVDAGMNTEAFF. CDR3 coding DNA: TGTGCCAGCAGCGTAGATGCGGGGATGAACACTGAAGCTTTCTTT. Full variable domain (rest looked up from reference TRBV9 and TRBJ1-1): DSGVTQTPKHLITATGQRVTLRCSPRSGDLSVYWYQQSLDQGLQFLIQYYNGEERAKGNILERFSAQQFPDLHSELNLSSLELGDSALYFCASSVDAGMNTEAFFGQGTRLTVV.

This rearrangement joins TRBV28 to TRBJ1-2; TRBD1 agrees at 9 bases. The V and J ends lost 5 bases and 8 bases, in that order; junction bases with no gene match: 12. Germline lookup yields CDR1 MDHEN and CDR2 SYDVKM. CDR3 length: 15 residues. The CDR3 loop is CASSPHTGGSVGYTF. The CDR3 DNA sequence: TGTGCCAGCAGTCCCCATACAGGGGGCTCTGTCGGCTACACCTTC.

CDR3 DNA: TGTGCCAGTAGTCTGGGTTGGGGACAGGCGCCGGGCGAGCAGTACTTC. Translating gives CASSLGWGQAPGEQYF. The chain recombines TRBV19 with TRBJ2-7; 8 bases agree with TRBD1. The CDR3 has 16 amino acids. Germline V lookup: CDR1 LNHDA, CDR2 SQIVND (reference sequence). The trim removed 5 bases at V and 6 bases at J, leaving 15 bases unmatched.

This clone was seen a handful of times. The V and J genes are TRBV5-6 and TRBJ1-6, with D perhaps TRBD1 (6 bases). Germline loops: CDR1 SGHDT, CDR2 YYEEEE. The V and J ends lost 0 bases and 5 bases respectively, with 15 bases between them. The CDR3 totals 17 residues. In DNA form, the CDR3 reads TGTGCCAGCAGCTTGGGCAGGGGTAGATGGAATAATTCACCCCTCCACTTT. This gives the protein CASSLGRGRWNNSPLHF.

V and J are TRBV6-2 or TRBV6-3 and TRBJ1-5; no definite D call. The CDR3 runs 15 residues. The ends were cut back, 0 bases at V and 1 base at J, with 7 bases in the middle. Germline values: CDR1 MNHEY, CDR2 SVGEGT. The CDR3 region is CASSYSPASNQPQHF. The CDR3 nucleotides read TGTGCCAGCAGTTACTCACCCGCGAGCAATCAGCCCCAGCATTTT.

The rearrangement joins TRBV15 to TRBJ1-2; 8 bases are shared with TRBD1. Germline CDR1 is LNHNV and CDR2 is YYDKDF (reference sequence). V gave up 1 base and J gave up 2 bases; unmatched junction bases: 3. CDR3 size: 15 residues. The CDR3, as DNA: TGTGCCACCAGCAGAGTGCGGGACAGGAACTATGGCTACACCTTC. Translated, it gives CATSRVRDRNYGYTF.

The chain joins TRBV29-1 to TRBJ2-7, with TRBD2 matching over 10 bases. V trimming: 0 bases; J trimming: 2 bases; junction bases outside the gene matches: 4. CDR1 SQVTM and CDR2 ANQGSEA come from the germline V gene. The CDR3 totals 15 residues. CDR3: CSVEDPLAGAYEQYF. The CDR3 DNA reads TGCAGCGTTGAAGATCCTCTAGCGGGAGCCTACGAGCAGTACTTC.

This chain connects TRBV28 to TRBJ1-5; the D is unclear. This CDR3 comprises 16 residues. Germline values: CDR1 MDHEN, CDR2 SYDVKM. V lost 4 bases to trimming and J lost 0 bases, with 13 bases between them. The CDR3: CASSSMAGISNQPQHF. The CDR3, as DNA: TGTGCCAGCAGTTCAATGGCGGGCATTAGCAATCAGCCCCAGCATTTT.

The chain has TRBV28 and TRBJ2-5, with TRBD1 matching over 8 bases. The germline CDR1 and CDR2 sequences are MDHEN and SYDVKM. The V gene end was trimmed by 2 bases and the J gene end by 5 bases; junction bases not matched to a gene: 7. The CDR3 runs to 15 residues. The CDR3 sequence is CASSLNTGGGETQYF. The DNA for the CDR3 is TGTGCCAGCAGTTTAAACACAGGGGGAGGTGAGACCCAGTACTTC. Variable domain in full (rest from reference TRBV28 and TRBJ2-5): DVKVTQSSRYLVKRTGEKVFLECVQDMDHENMFWYRQDPGLGLRLIYFSYDVKMKEKGDIPEGYSVSREKKERFSLILESASTNQTSMYLCASSLNTGGGETQYFGPGTRLLVL.

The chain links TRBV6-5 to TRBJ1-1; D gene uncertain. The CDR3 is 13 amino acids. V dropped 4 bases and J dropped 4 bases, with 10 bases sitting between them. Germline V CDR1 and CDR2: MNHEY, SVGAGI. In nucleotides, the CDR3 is TGTGCCAGCAGTTTTGGGCAGGTCACTGAAGCTTTCTTT. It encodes CASSFGQVTEAFF.

CDR3 nucleotides: TGTGCCAGCAGCCACAGCAGCTCCTACGAGCAGTACTTC. This encodes CASSHSSSYEQYF. The V call is TRBV13, the J call TRBJ2-7; D unclear. V was clipped by 5 bases and J by 0 bases, with 8 bases between them. CDR3 length: 13 amino acids. Germline V gene sequence: CDR1 PRHDT, CDR2 FYEKMQ (reference sequence).